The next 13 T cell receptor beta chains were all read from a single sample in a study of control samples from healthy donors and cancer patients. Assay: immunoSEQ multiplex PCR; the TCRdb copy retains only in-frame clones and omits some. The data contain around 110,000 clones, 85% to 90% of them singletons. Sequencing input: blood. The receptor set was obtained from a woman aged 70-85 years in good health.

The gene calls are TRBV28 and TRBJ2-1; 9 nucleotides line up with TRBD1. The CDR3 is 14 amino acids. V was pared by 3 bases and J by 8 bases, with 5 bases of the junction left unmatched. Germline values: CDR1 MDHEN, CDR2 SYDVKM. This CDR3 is CASSLGDRADEQFF. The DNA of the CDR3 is TGTGCCAGCAGTTTGGGGGACAGGGCGGATGAGCAGTTCTTC.

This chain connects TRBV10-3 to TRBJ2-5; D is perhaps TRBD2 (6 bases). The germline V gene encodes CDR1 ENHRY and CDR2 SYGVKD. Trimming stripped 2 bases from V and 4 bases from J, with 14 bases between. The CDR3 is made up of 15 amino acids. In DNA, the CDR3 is TGTGCCATCAGTGAGGGCGGGGATGGGTCAGAGACCCAGTACTTC. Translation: CAISEGGDGSETQYF.

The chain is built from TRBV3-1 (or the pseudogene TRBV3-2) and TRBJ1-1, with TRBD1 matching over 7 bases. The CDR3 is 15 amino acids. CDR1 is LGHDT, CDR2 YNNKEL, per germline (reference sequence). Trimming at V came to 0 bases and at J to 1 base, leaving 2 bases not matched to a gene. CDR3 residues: CASSQDWTGNTEAFF. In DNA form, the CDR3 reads TGTGCCAGCAGCCAAGATTGGACAGGGAACACTGAAGCTTTCTTT.

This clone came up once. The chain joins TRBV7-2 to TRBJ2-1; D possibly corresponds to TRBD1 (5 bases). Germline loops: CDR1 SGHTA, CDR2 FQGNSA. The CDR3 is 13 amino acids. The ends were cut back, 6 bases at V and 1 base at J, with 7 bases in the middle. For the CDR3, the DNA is TGTGCCAGCAGTGGGGCGTCCTACAATGAGCAGTTCTTC. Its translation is CASSGASYNEQFF.

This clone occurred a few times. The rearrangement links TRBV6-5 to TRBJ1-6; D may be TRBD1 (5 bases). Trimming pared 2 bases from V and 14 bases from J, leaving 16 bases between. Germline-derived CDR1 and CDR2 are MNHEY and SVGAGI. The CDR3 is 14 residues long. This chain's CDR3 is CASSYERAGGALHF. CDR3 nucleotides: TGTGCCAGCAGTTACGAACGGGCGGGGGGGGCCCTCCACTTT.

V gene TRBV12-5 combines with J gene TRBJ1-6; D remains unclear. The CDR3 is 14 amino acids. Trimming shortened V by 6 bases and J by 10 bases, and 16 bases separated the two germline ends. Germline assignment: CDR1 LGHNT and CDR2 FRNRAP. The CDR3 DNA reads TGTGCTAGTGGCCCGATAACGGGAGGCTCACCCCTCCACTTT. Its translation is CASGPITGGSPLHF. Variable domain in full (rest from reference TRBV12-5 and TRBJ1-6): DARVTQTPRHKVTEMGQEVTMRCQPILGHNTVFWYRQTMMQGLELLAYFRNRAPLDDSGMPKDRFSAEMPDATLATLKIQPSEPRDSAVYFCASGPITGGSPLHFGNGTRLTVT.

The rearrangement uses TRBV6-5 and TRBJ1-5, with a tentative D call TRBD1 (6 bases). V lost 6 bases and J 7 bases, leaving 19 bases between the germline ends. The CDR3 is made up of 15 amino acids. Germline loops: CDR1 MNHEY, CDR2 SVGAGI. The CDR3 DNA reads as TGTGCCAGCAGCCCCCGCTCGGGGGGCGGCCAGCCCCAGCATTTT. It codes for CASSPRSGGGQPQHF.

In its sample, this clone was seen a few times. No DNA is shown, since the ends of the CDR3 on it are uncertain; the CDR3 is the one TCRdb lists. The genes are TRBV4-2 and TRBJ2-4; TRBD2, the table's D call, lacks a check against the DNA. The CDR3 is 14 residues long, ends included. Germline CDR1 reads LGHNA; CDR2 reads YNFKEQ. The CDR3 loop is CASSQVGDGTPGYF.

The CDR3 spells CASSSNQLAHTLNEQFF. CDR3 coding DNA: TGTGCCAGCAGCTCCAACCAACTAGCCCATACCCTCAATGAGCAGTTCTTC. The chain links TRBV7-9 to TRBJ2-1; maybe TRBD2 (6 bases). V lost 4 bases to trimming and J lost 6 bases, with 22 bases between them. The CDR3 loop spans 17 amino acids. The germline CDR1 and CDR2 sequences are SEHNR and FQNEAQ (reference sequence).

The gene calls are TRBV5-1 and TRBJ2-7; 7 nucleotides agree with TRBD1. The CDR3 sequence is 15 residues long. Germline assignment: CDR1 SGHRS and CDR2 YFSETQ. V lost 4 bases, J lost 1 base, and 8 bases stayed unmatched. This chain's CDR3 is CASSPRTGPSYEQYF. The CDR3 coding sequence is TGCGCCAGCAGCCCCCGGACAGGCCCTTCCTACGAGCAGTACTTC.

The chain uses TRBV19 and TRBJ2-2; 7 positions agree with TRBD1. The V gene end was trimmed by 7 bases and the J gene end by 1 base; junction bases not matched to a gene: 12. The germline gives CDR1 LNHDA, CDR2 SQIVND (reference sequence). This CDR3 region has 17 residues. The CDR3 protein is CASTRRRTGQNTGELFF. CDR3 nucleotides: TGTGCCAGTACACGACGTCGGACAGGACAGAACACCGGGGAGCTGTTTTTT.

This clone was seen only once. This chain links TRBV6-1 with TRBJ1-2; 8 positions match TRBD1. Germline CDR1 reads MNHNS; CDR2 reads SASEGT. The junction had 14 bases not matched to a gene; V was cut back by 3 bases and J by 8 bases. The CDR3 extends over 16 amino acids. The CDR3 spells CASSDPRTGTVRGYTF. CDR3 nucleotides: TGTGCCAGCAGTGACCCTAGGACAGGGACAGTCCGCGGCTACACCTTC.

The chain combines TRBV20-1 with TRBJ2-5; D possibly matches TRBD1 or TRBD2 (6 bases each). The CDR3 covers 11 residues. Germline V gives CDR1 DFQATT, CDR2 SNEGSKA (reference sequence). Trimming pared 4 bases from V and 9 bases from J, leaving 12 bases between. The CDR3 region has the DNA TGCAGTGCTATGGGGGGCTGGGCCCAGTACTTC. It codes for CSAMGGWAQYF.